This entry describes one TCR beta chain. The record originates from a study of blood T cell repertoires in COVID-19. The overall study: Samples of COVID-19 (acute and convalescent) were obtained from the United States, Italy and Spain. T cells, B-cell-depleted T cells, or PBMCs supplied cDNA or gDNA.

Per the original methods: Nucleated cell number was recorded as an estimate derived from reference gene primer amplification. The table came from immunoSEQ multiplex PCR; TCRdb's copy has only in-frame clones and leaves some out. That table gives V, J and clone size, and the DNA gave D and trimming. This table has 100,000 or so clones, 81% appearing once. This CDR3 has 13 amino acids. Per the germline V gene, CDR1 is SGHVS and CDR2 is FQNEAQ. Trimming stripped 1 base from V and 3 bases from J, with 7 bases between. This receptor was taken from a woman between 65 and 79 years old with acute or convalescent COVID-19. The V call is TRBV7-8, the J call TRBJ2-7; unclear D gene. Source material: peripheral blood. The CDR3 region is CASSLVFGYEQYF. The DNA for the CDR3 is TGTGCCAGCAGCTTAGTTTTCGGCTACGAGCAGTACTTC.